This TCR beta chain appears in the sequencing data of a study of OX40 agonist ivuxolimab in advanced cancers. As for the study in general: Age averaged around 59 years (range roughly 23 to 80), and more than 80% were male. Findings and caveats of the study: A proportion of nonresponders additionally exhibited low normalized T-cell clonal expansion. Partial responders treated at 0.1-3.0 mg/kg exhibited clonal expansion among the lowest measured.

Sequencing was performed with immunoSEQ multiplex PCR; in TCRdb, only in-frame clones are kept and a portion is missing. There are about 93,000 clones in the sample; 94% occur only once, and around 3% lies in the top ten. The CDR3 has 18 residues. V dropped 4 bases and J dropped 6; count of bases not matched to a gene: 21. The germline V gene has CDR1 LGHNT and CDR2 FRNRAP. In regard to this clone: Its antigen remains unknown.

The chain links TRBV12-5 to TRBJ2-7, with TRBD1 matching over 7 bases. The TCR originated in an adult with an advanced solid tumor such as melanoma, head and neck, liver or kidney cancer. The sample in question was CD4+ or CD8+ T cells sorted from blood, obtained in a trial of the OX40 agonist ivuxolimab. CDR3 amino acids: CASGSLLSGTETLGEQYF. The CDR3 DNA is TGTGCTAGTGGTTCGCTCCTCTCCGGGACAGAGACCTTGGGCGAGCAGTACTTC.